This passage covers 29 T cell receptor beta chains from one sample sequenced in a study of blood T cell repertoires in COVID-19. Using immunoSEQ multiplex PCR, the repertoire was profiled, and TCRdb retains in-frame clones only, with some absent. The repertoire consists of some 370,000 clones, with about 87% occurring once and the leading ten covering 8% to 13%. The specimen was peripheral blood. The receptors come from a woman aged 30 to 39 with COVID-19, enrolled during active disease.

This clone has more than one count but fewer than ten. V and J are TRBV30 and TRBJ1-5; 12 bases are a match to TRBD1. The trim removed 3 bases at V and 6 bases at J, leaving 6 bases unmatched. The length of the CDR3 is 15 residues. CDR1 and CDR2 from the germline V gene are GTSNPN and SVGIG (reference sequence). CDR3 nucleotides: TGTGCCTGGAGGAGCGGGACAGGGGGCAGTCAGCCCCAGCATTTT. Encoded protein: CAWRSGTGGSQPQHF.

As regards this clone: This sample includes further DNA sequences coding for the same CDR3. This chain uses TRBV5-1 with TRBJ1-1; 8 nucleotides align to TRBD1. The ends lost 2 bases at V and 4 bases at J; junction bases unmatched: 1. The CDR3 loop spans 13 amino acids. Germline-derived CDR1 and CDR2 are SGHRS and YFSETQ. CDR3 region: CASSFTGGTEAFF. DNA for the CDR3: TGCGCCAGCAGCTTTACAGGGGGCACTGAAGCTTTCTTT.

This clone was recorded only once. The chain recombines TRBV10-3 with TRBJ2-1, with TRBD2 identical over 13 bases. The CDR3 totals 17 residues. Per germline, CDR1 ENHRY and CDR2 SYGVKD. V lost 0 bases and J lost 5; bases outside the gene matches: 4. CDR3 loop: CAISESGLAGKDNEQFF. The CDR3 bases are TGTGCCATCAGTGAGTCGGGACTAGCGGGAAAGGACAATGAGCAGTTCTTC.

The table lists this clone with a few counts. CDR3 residues: CASSWQGAETQYF. CDR3 DNA: TGTGCCAGCAGCTGGCAGGGGGCTGAGACCCAGTACTTC. The J gene is TRBJ2-5, the V gene TRBV5-5; TRBD1 matches 8 bases. V shed 3 bases and J 5 bases; nucleotides not matched to a gene: 3. The germline V gene has CDR1 SGHKS and CDR2 YYEKEE (reference sequence). The CDR3 contains 13 residues.

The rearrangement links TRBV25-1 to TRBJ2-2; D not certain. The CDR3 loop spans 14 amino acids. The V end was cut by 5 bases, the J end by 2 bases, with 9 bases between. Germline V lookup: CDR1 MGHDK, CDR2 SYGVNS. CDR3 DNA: TGTGCCAGCAGTTATACAGCTAACACCGGGGAGCTGTTTTTT. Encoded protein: CASSYTANTGELFF.

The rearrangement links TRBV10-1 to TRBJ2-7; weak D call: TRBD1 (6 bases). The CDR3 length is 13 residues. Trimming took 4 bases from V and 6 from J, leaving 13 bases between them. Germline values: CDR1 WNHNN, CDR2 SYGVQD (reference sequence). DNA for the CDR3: TGCGCCAGCAGTGCCCTCAGGGGTGGCGAGCAGTACTTC. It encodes CASSALRGGEQYF.

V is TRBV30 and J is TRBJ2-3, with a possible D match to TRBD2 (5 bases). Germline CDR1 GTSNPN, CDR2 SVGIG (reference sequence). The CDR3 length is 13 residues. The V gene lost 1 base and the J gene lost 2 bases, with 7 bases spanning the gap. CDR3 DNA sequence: TGTGCCTGGAGTGCGGGAATCACAGATACGCAGTATTTT. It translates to CAWSAGITDTQYF.

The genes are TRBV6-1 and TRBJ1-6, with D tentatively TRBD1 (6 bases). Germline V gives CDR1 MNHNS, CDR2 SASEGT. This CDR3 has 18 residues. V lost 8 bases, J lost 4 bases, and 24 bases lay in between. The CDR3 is CASRGRGGPGGYNSPLHF. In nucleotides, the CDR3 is TGTGCCAGCCGTGGCAGGGGTGGCCCTGGGGGATATAATTCACCCCTCCACTTT.

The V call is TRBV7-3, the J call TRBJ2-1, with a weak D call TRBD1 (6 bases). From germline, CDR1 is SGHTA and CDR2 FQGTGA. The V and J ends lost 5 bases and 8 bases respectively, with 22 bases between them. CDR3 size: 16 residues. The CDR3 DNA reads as TGTGCCAGCAGCCCTATGGGGGCACAGCCCTTCCATGAGCAGTTCTTC. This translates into CASSPMGAQPFHEQFF.

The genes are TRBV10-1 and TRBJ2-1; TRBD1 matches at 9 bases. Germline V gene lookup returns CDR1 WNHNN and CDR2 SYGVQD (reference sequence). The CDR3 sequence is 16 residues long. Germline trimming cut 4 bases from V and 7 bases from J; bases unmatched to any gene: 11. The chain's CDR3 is CASSVLPGQGGNEQFF. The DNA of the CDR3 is TGCGCCAGCAGTGTTTTGCCGGGACAGGGAGGAAATGAGCAGTTCTTC.

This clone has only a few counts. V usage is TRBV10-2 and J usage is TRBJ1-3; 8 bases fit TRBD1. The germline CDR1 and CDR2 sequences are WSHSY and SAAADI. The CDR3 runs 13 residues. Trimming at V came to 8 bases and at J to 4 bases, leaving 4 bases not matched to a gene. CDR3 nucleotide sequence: TGCGCCAGCGTGAGGACAGGGGGAAACACCATATATTTT. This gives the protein CASVRTGGNTIYF.

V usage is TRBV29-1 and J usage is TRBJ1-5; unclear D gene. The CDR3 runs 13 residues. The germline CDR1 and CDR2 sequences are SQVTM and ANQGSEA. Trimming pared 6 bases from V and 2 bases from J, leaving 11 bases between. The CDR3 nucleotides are TGCAGCGTCGGGTGGTCGGGCAATCAGCCCCAGCATTTT. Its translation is CSVGWSGNQPQHF.

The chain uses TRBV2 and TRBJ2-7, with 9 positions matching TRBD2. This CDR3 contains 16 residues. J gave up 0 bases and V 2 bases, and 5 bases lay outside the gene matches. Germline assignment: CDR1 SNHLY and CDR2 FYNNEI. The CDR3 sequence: CASSELLAGASYEQYF. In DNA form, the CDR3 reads TGTGCCAGCAGTGAACTCTTAGCGGGAGCCTCCTACGAGCAGTACTTC.

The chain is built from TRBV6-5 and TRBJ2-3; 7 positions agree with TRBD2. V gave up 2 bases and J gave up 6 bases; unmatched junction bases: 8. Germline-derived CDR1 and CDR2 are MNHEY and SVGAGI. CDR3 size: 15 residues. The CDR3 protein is CASSYGGIGGDTQYF. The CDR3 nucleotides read TGTGCCAGCAGTTACGGAGGGATCGGGGGGGATACGCAGTATTTT.

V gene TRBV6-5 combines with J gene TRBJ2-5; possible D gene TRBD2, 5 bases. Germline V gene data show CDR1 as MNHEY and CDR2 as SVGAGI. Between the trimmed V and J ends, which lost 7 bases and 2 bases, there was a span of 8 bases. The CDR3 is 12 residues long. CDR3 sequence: CASMGEQETQYF. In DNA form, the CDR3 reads TGTGCCAGCATGGGAGAGCAAGAGACCCAGTACTTC.

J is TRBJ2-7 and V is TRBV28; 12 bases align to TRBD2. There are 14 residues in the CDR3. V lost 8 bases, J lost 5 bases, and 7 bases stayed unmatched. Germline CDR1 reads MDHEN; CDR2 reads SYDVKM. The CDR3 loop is CASVTSGRSHEQYF. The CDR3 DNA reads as TGTGCCAGCGTAACTAGCGGGAGGTCCCACGAGCAGTACTTC.

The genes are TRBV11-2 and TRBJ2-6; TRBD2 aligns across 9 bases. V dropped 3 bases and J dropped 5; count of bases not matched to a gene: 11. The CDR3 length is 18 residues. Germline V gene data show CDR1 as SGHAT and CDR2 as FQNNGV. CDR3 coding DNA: TGTGCCAGCAGCTTCGTGATAGCGGGAGCGAGCTGGGCCAACGTCCTGACTTTC. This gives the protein CASSFVIAGASWANVLTF. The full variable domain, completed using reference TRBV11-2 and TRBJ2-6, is EAGVAQSPRYKIIEKRQSVAFWCNPISGHATLYWYQQILGQGPKLLIQFQNNGVVDDSQLPKDRFSAERLKGVDSTLKIQPAKLEDSAVYLCASSFVIAGASWANVLTFGAGSRLTVL.

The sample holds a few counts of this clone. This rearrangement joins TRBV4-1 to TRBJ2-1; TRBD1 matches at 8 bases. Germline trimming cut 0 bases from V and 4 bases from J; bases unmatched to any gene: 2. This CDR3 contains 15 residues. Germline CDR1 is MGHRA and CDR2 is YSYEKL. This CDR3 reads CASSQDRGLYNEQFF. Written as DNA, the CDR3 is TGCGCCAGCAGCCAAGACAGGGGGCTATACAATGAGCAGTTCTTC.

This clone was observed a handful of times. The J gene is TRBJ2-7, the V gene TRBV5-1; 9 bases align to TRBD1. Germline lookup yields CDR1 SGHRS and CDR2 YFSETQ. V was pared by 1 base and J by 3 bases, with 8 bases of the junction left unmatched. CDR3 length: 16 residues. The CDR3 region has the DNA TGCGCCAGCAGCTTGACCGGGACAGGGAGCTTCTACGAGCAGTACTTC. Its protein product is CASSLTGTGSFYEQYF.

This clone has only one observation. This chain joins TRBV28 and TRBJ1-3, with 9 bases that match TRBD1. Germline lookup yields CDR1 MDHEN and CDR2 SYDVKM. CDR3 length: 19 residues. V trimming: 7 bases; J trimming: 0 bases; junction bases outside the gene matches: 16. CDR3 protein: CASTLPGTGTDFSGNTIYF. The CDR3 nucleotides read TGTGCCAGCACCCTTCCCGGGACAGGGACTGATTTCTCTGGAAACACCATATATTTT.

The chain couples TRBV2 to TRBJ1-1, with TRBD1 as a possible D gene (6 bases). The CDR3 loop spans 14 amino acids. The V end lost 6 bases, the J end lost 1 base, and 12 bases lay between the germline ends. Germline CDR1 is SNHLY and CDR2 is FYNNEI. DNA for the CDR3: TGTGCCAGCAGGAACAGGGTTCAGAACACTGAAGCTTTCTTT. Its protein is CASRNRVQNTEAFF.

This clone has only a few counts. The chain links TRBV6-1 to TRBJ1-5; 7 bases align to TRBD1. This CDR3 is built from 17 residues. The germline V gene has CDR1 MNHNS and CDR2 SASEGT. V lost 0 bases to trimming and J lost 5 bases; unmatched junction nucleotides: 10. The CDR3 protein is CASSEASGGSFYQPQHF. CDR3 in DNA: TGTGCCAGCAGTGAAGCGTCAGGGGGAAGTTTTTATCAGCCCCAGCATTTT.

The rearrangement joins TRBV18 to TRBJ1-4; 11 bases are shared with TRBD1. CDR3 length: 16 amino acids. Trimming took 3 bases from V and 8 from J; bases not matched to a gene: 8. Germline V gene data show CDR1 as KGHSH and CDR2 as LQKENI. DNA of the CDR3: TGTGCCAGCTCACCGGGACAGGGGGGAGCAGGGGAAAAACTGTTTTTT. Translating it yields CASSPGQGGAGEKLFF.

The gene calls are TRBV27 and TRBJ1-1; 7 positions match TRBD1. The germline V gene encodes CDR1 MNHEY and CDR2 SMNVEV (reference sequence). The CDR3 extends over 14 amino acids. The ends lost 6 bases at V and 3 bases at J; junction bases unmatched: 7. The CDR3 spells CASRWGQTDTEAFF. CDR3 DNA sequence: TGTGCCAGCAGATGGGGACAGACTGACACTGAAGCTTTCTTT.

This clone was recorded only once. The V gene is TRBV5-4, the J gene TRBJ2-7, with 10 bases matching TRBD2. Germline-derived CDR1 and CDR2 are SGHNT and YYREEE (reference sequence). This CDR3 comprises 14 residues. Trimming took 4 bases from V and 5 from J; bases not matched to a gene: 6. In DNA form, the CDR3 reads TGTGCCAGCAGCCCAGCGGGAGGGATCAACGAGCAGTACTTC. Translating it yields CASSPAGGINEQYF.

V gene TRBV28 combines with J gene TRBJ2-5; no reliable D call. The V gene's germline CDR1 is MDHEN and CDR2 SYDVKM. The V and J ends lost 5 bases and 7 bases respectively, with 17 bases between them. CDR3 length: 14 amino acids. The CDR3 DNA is TGTGCCAGCAGTCCCCCCTATAACCCAGGGACCCAGTACTTC. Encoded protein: CASSPPYNPGTQYF. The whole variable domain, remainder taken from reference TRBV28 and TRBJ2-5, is DVKVTQSSRYLVKRTGEKVFLECVQDMDHENMFWYRQDPGLGLRLIYFSYDVKMKEKGDIPEGYSVSREKKERFSLILESASTNQTSMYLCASSPPYNPGTQYFGPGTRLLVL.

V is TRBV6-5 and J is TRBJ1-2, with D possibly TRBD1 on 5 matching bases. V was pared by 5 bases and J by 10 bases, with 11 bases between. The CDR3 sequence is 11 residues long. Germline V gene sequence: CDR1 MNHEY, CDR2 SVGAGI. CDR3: CASSTQGYYTF. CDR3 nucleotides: TGTGCCAGCAGTACCCAGGGATACTACACCTTC.

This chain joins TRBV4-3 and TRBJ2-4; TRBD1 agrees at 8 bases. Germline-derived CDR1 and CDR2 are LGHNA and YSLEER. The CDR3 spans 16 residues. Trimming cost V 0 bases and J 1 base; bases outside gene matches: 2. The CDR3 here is CASSQDTGGAKNIQYF. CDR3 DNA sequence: TGCGCCAGCAGCCAAGATACAGGGGGGGCCAAAAACATTCAGTACTTC.

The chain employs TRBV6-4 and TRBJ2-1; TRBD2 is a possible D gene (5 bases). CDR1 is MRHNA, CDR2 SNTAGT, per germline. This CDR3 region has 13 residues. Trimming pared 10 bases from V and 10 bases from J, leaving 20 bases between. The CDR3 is CATAVTETGEQFF. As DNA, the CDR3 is TGTGCCACCGCCGTTACCGAGACGGGGGAGCAGTTCTTC.